What follows describes a single T cell receptor (beta chain). Its specificity is not known. This sample is drawn from a study of T cells after yellow fever vaccination. Study summary: With SMART-Seq v4 Ultra Low Input, the fractions containing low cell numbers were prepared. Points from the study as a whole: Once the booster was given, most primary-vaccination clones reappeared, at approximately 97% for CD4 and 88% for CD8.

Trimming took 3 bases from V and 1 from J, leaving 9 bases between them. The length of the CDR3 is 14 residues. In germline, CDR1 is MGHRA, CDR2 YSYEKL. In making TCR cDNA, 5'RACE template switching added a universal primer site and UMIs to it. Each CDR3 protein gets one entry after TCRdb re-called the 5' RACE reads with MiXCR. The table shows 300,000 to 400,000 distinct CDR3 sequences, with approximately 12% occurring only once. Source: CD4+ T cells sorted from PBMCs, taken 15 days after the yellow fever booster vaccination. The sequence was obtained from a man younger than 35 who received the YFV17D yellow fever vaccine. V and J are TRBV4-1 and TRBJ1-1; no firm D call. Here the CDR3 reads CASSQWTTNTEAFF. The CDR3 coding sequence is TGCGCCAGCAGCCAGTGGACGACGAACACTGAAGCTTTCTTT.